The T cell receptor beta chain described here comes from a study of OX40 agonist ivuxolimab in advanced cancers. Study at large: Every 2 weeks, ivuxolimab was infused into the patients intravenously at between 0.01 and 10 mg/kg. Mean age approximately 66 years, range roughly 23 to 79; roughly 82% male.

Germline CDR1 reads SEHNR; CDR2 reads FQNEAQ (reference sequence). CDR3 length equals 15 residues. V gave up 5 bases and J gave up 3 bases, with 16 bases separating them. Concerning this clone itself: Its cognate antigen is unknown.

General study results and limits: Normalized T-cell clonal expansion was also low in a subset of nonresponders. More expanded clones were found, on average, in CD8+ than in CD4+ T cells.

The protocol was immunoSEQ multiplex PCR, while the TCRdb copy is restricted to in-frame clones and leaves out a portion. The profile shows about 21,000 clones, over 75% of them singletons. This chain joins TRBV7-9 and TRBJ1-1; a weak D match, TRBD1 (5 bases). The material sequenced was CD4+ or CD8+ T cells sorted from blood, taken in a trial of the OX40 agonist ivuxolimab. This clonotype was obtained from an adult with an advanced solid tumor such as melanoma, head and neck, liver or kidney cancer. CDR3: CASSLGAAGDTEAFF. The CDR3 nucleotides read TGTGCCAGCAGCCTCGGGGCCGCGGGGGACACTGAAGCTTTCTTT.